The 30 T cell receptor beta chains presented below share a single source sample, sequenced in a study of siplizumab effects on memory and regulatory T cells. The protocol was immunoSEQ multiplex PCR, while the TCRdb copy is restricted to in-frame clones and leaves out a portion. The sample has about 100,000 clones, 90% to 95% seen once. The sequenced sample consisted of CD4+ T cells sorted from blood. These receptors all come from a human donor in good health.

The chain combines TRBV19 with TRBJ1-1; 7 nucleotides align to TRBD1. The J segment lost 5 bases and the V segment lost 1 base, leaving 4 bases of the junction unmatched. There are 14 residues in the CDR3. Germline V gene data show CDR1 as LNHDA and CDR2 as SQIVND (reference sequence). CDR3 sequence: CASSIGTGKTEAFF. The CDR3 nucleotides are TGTGCCAGTAGTATAGGGACAGGAAAAACTGAAGCTTTCTTT.

The chain recombines TRBV5-1 with TRBJ2-3, with D perhaps TRBD2 (6 bases). The V end was cut by 0 bases, the J end by 1 base, with 12 bases between. The CDR3 is 16 residues long. CDR1 and CDR2 from the germline V gene are SGHRS and YFSETQ. The CDR3 DNA reads as TGCGCCAGCAGCTTGGGGGCGGGACGAGGCACAGATACGCAGTATTTT. This gives the protein CASSLGAGRGTDTQYF.

This chain uses TRBV6-5 with TRBJ1-2; 8 nucleotides align to TRBD1. Germline CDR1 is MNHEY and CDR2 is SVGAGI. Trimming took 5 bases from V and 5 from J; bases not matched to a gene: 1. This CDR3 comprises 12 residues. The CDR3 nucleotides are TGTGCCAGCAGTAGGACAGGGTATGGCTACACCTTC. Amino acids: CASSRTGYGYTF.

This chain joins TRBV14 and TRBJ2-3; D tentatively reads TRBD1 or TRBD2 (5 bases each). The CDR3 runs to 16 residues. Germline CDR1 reads SGHDN; CDR2 reads FVKESK. V lost 4 bases and J 6 bases, leaving 20 bases between the germline ends. The CDR3 loop reads CASSRRSGAESDTQYF. The CDR3 nucleotides read TGTGCCAGCAGCCGGCGATCCGGGGCCGAGAGCGATACGCAGTATTTT.

CDR3 in DNA: TGTGCCAGCAGTCGACTAGCGGGAGCCTTTTCTTTCCAGTACTTC. It encodes CASSRLAGAFSFQYF. The chain carries TRBV6-1 and TRBJ2-5, with 12 bases matching TRBD2. Trimming removed 5 bases from V and 10 bases from J; junction bases left unmatched: 11. The CDR3 has 15 amino acids. Germline CDR1 and CDR2: MNHNS and SASEGT.

Remarks on this clone: Relative to the germline gene, one junction end is altered; a read error may explain this. V and J are TRBV28 and TRBJ2-7; 10 bases fit TRBD1. This CDR3 comprises 9 residues. Germline V gene lookup returns CDR1 MDHEN and CDR2 SYDVKM. The CDR3 reads CARNGQGDF. CDR3 nucleotide sequence: TGTGCCAGAAACGGACAGGGGGACTTC.

This chain uses TRBV7-9 with TRBJ2-3; D gene unclear. V lost 1 base to trimming and J lost 4 bases, with 12 bases between them. The CDR3 is 15 amino acids. Germline assignment: CDR1 SEHNR and CDR2 FQNEAQ (reference sequence). CDR3 sequence: CASSLEVYGSDTQYF. As DNA, the CDR3 is TGTGCCAGCAGCTTAGAAGTCTATGGATCAGATACGCAGTATTTT.

This rearrangement joins TRBV27 to TRBJ2-2; D possibly corresponds to TRBD2 (7 bases). The germline V gene encodes CDR1 MNHEY and CDR2 SMNVEV (reference sequence). The CDR3 sequence is 14 residues long. Trimming stripped 7 bases from V and 6 bases from J, with 15 bases between. The DNA for the CDR3 is TGTGCCAGCAAAAAACAGGGAGGGGCCGGGGAGCTGTTTTTT. Protein product: CASKKQGGAGELFF.

The genes are TRBV7-9 and TRBJ2-6; D unclear. The CDR3 sequence is 15 residues long. The germline gives CDR1 SEHNR, CDR2 FQNEAQ (reference sequence). The ends were cut back, 5 bases at V and 0 bases at J, with 8 bases in the middle. The CDR3 nucleotides are TGTGCCAGCAGCCCTTTTAACTCTGGGGCCAACGTCCTGACTTTC. This encodes CASSPFNSGANVLTF.

This rearrangement joins TRBV14 to TRBJ1-1; TRBD1 is a possible D gene (5 bases). V was cut by 0 bases and J by 0 bases, with 11 bases left in between. Germline V gene lookup returns CDR1 SGHDN and CDR2 FVKESK. The CDR3 loop spans 16 amino acids. The CDR3 is CASSQDWGRMNTEAFF. Here the CDR3 DNA reads TGTGCCAGCAGCCAAGATTGGGGCCGCATGAACACTGAAGCTTTCTTT. Based on the CDR3 plus reference TRBV14 and TRBJ1-1, the full variable domain is EAGVTQFPSHSVIEKGQTVTLRCDPISGHDNLYWYRRVMGKEIKFLLHFVKESKQDESGMPNNRFLAERTGGTYSTLKVQPAELEDSGVYFCASSQDWGRMNTEAFFGQGTRLTVV.

The rearrangement links TRBV9 to TRBJ2-7; D call uncertain. Trimming removed 5 bases at V and 7 bases at J, with 22 bases between. CDR1 is SGDLS and CDR2 is YYNGEE in the germline V gene. The CDR3 runs 15 residues. The DNA for the CDR3 is TGTGCCAGCAGTTCCTTGGATGGGTCCCATCAAGAGCAGTACTTC. This codes for CASSSLDGSHQEQYF.

This clone was observed a handful of times. The genes are TRBV6-1 and TRBJ1-5; 8 bases are shared with TRBD1. V was clipped by 8 bases and J by 6 bases; unmatched bases: 9. From germline, CDR1 is MNHNS and CDR2 SASEGT. This CDR3 is built from 14 residues. The CDR3 loop is CASVIGQGSQPQHF. The DNA for the CDR3 is TGTGCCAGCGTAATAGGACAGGGCAGTCAGCCCCAGCATTTT.

This clone was seen only once. The V call is TRBV18, the J call TRBJ2-7; 13 bases align to TRBD2. There are 17 residues in the CDR3. Trimming removed 3 bases from V and 4 bases from J; junction bases left unmatched: 9. Germline V gives CDR1 KGHSH, CDR2 LQKENI. The CDR3 sequence: CASSPSGTSGIWYEQYF. In DNA, the CDR3 is TGTGCCAGCTCACCCTCAGGGACTAGCGGGATTTGGTACGAGCAGTACTTC.

The chain employs TRBV6-6 and TRBJ2-7, with 9 nucleotides matching TRBD1. V lost 2 bases and J lost 5; bases outside the gene matches: 1. CDR3 length equals 13 residues. The germline V gene has CDR1 MNHNY and CDR2 SVGAGI (reference sequence). CDR3 loop: CASSYDRGNEQYF. The CDR3, as DNA: TGTGCCAGCAGTTACGACAGGGGGAACGAGCAGTACTTC.

The chain couples TRBV7-9 to TRBJ2-3; TRBD1 or TRBD2 may be the D gene (5 bases each). The CDR3 is made up of 14 amino acids. The germline V gene encodes CDR1 SEHNR and CDR2 FQNEAQ (reference sequence). V was shortened by 3 bases and J by 8 bases, with 15 bases between the two germline ends. CDR3: CASSFLRDRPTQYF. The CDR3 DNA is TGTGCCAGCAGCTTCCTAAGGGACCGTCCTACGCAGTATTTT.

This chain joins TRBV6-1 and TRBJ1-2; D remains ambiguous. The CDR3 has 13 amino acids. Germline V gene data show CDR1 as MNHNS and CDR2 as SASEGT. V gave up 6 bases and J gave up 11 bases, with 19 bases separating them. The CDR3 sequence: CASSETTFWGYTF. CDR3 in DNA: TGTGCCAGCAGCGAAACAACCTTTTGGGGATACACCTTC.

The chain is built from TRBV19 and TRBJ2-5, with 12 bases aligning to TRBD2. Looked up from germline, CDR1 is LNHDA and CDR2 is SQIVND (reference sequence). The CDR3 covers 16 residues. The J segment lost 4 bases and the V segment lost 7 bases, leaving 10 bases of the junction unmatched. CDR3 residues: CASKPTSGRWPETQYF. CDR3 sequence (DNA): TGTGCCAGTAAACCGACTAGCGGGAGATGGCCAGAGACCCAGTACTTC.

The chain is built from TRBV28 and TRBJ2-2; TRBD1 matches at 8 bases. The junction had 11 bases not matched to a gene; V was cut back by 1 base and J by 1 base. CDR1 is MDHEN and CDR2 is SYDVKM in the germline V gene. The CDR3 runs 19 residues. The CDR3 here is CASSLSGRGLHRNTGELFF. The CDR3 bases are TGTGCCAGCAGTTTATCAGGCAGGGGGCTGCACCGGAACACCGGGGAGCTGTTTTTT.

The chain uses TRBV6-5 and TRBJ1-1; no reliable D call. Trimming shortened V by 4 bases and J by 3 bases, and 3 bases separated the two germline ends. The V gene's germline CDR1 is MNHEY and CDR2 SVGAGI. CDR3 length: 11 amino acids. CDR3 sequence reads: CASSCHTEAFF. The CDR3 DNA sequence: TGTGCCAGCAGTTGCCACACTGAAGCTTTCTTT.

This chain uses TRBV11-3 with TRBJ2-7, with no clear D. The CDR3 contains 14 residues. CDR1 and CDR2 from the germline V gene are SGHNT and YENEEA. V was trimmed by 4 bases and J by 2 bases, leaving 12 bases between them. CDR3 in DNA: TGTGCCAGCAGCTCCCCCAAGTCCCCCTACGAGCAGTACTTC. Its protein product is CASSSPKSPYEQYF.

The genes are TRBV6-1 and TRBJ2-1; D uncertain. The V end lost 10 bases, the J end lost 0 bases, and 10 bases lay between the germline ends. This CDR3 comprises 13 residues. Germline CDR1 reads MNHNS; CDR2 reads SASEGT. CDR3 in amino acids: CAILRSSYNEQFF. The CDR3 DNA reads as TGTGCCATCTTACGTAGCTCCTACAATGAGCAGTTCTTC.

This chain connects TRBV28 to TRBJ2-3, with a possible D match to TRBD1 (5 bases). The CDR3 extends over 15 amino acids. Trimming pared 3 bases from V and 3 bases from J, leaving 13 bases between. CDR1 is MDHEN and CDR2 is SYDVKM in the germline V gene. In nucleotides, the CDR3 is TGTGCCAGCAGTTTGTCCAGGGCTGGGACAGATACGCAGTATTTT. Translated, it gives CASSLSRAGTDTQYF.

This clone has only a few counts. The chain links TRBV27 to TRBJ2-7; TRBD1 might be the D (6 bases). Germline CDR1 and CDR2: MNHEY and SMNVEV (reference sequence). This CDR3 has 14 residues. V gave up 6 bases and J gave up 1 base, with 13 bases separating them. CDR3 DNA: TGTGCCAGCAGCTACAGGGACAATTCCTACGAGCAGTACTTC. Translated: CASSYRDNSYEQYF.

The chain combines TRBV28 with TRBJ2-5, with a tentative D call TRBD1 (5 bases). Germline assignment: CDR1 MDHEN and CDR2 SYDVKM. The CDR3 sequence is 12 residues long. With 9 bases removed from V and 4 bases from J, the gap between germline ends came to 12 bases. The CDR3 is CASRRQLETQYF. The DNA for the CDR3 is TGTGCCAGTAGAAGACAGTTAGAGACCCAGTACTTC.

The CDR3 DNA follows: TGTGCCAGCAGTCGACCTGGGGGTCCTGGTAATGAAAAACTGTTTTTT. It yields the protein CASSRPGGPGNEKLFF. The genes are TRBV28 and TRBJ1-4; D is perhaps TRBD1 (5 bases). Trimming took 5 bases from V and 4 from J, leaving 17 bases between them. The CDR3 spans 16 residues. Germline values: CDR1 MDHEN, CDR2 SYDVKM.

This clone showed up just once. The chain recombines TRBV19 with TRBJ2-1; no reliable D call. V lost 2 bases, J lost 9 bases, and 5 bases lay in between. This CDR3 is built from 11 residues. Germline V CDR1 and CDR2: LNHDA, SQIVND (reference sequence). This CDR3 is CASSILSEQFF. For the CDR3, the DNA is TGTGCCAGTAGTATACTTAGTGAGCAGTTCTTC.

This clone was counted a single time. The chain recombines TRBV7-2 with TRBJ2-7; D remains unclear. Trimming left V 5 bases short and J 0 bases short, with 5 bases between. This CDR3 contains 12 residues. CDR1 and CDR2 from the germline V gene are SGHTA and FQGNSA. CDR3 sequence: CASSRSSYEQYF. In DNA, the CDR3 is TGTGCCAGCAGCCGAAGCTCCTACGAGCAGTACTTC.

V and J are TRBV28 and TRBJ1-1; D is ambiguous. V gave up 2 bases and J gave up 4 bases, with 11 bases separating them. Germline assignment: CDR1 MDHEN and CDR2 SYDVKM. This CDR3 is 14 amino acids long. This CDR3 reads CASSLTGPGTEAFF. CDR3 bases: TGTGCCAGCAGTTTAACCGGGCCCGGCACTGAAGCTTTCTTT.

This chain links TRBV28 with TRBJ2-7; TRBD1 is a possible D gene (5 bases). Germline CDR1 MDHEN, CDR2 SYDVKM. V was clipped by 8 bases and J by 2 bases, with 13 bases between them. There are 13 residues in the CDR3. CDR3 in amino acids: CASFRRQPYEQYF. CDR3 sequence (DNA): TGTGCCAGCTTCCGGAGACAGCCCTACGAGCAGTACTTC.

The chain carries TRBV6-6 and TRBJ2-3; TRBD2 matches 13 bases. Germline CDR1 reads MNHNY; CDR2 reads SVGAGI (reference sequence). J gave up 5 bases and V 4 bases, and 6 bases lay outside the gene matches. The CDR3 runs to 16 residues. The CDR3 reads CASSFPRTSGRDTQYF. CDR3 nucleotides: TGTGCCAGCAGTTTCCCCCGGACTAGCGGGAGAGATACGCAGTATTTT.